This is a list of T cell receptor beta chains from one sample in a study of T cell responses to AZD1222 COVID-19 vaccine. Some clones are missing from TCRdb's copy, which holds only in-frame ones; the method was immunoSEQ multiplex PCR. The data show some 140,000 clones, 84% seen once. Material: peripheral blood, obtained on day 0 of AZD1222 vaccination. The origin of the receptors is an adult in good health. The CDR3 runs from the conserved cysteine through the conserved F or W. The D gene is left open where the match is weak. A row's size may be missing; if present it is once, few, many or a size class.

cdr3_aa cdr3_nt j_call d_call clone_size v_call
CASSSRTSLDTGELFF TGCGCCAGCAGCTCCCGGACTAGCTTAGACACCGGGGAGCTGTTTTTT TRBJ2-2 TRBD2 . TRBV5-1
CASSLSGDTINLRGYTF TGTGCCAGCAGTTTATCTGGTGACACTATTAACTTGCGGGGCTACACCTTC TRBJ1-2 . few TRBV27
CASSLTGARQPQHF TGTGCCAGCAGTTTAACAGGGGCCAGGCAGCCCCAGCATTTT TRBJ1-5 TRBD1 . TRBV28
CASSDGGATDTQYF TGTGCCAGCAGTGACGGGGGGGCCACAGATACGCAGTATTTT TRBJ2-3 . many TRBV6-4
CAWTFGSLNTEAFF TGTGCCTGGACGTTTGGGTCCTTAAACACTGAAGCTTTCTTT TRBJ1-1 . . TRBV30
CASSLALRQATNEKLFF TGTGCCAGCAGCTTAGCATTGAGGCAAGCGACTAATGAAAAACTGTTTTTT TRBJ1-4 . . TRBV7-9
CASSGEGHPSPLHF TGTGCCAGCAGCGGGGAAGGACACCCTTCACCCCTCCACTTT TRBJ1-6 . few TRBV2
CASSQWGTDNQPQHF TGTGCCAGCAGCCAATGGGGGACAGACAATCAGCCCCAGCATTTT TRBJ1-5 TRBD1 . TRBV3-1/TRBV3-2
CASSDPRRGLNTEAFF TGTGCCAGTAGTGACCCCAGAAGAGGGTTGAACACTGAAGCTTTCTTT TRBJ1-1 . . TRBV19
CASSQAGTSGETQYF TGCGCCAGCAGCCAAGCCGGGACCAGCGGAGAGACCCAGTACTTC TRBJ2-5 . few TRBV4-1
CASSLALQGSANTEAFF TGTGCCAGCAGCTTAGCCCTTCAGGGGTCCGCGAACACTGAAGCTTTCTTT TRBJ1-1 . . TRBV7-9
CASSHLMTGPNTEAFF TGTGCCAGCAGCCACCTCATGACAGGGCCGAACACTGAAGCTTTCTTT TRBJ1-1 TRBD1 . TRBV6-2/TRBV6-3
CASSALGTRGYTF TGTGCCAGCAGCGCCTTGGGAACTAGAGGCTACACCTTC TRBJ1-2 . . TRBV5-4
CSVAAGKAGYEQYF TGCAGCGTTGCGGCAGGCAAGGCGGGCTACGAGCAGTACTTC TRBJ2-7 . . TRBV29-1
CASSRVQGLNTEAFF TGCGCCAGCAGCCGAGTACAGGGCCTCAACACTGAAGCTTTCTTT TRBJ1-1 . . TRBV4-1
CASSLGGQGGEAFF TGTGCCAGCAGCTTAGGGGGTCAGGGAGGGGAAGCTTTCTTT TRBJ1-1 . . TRBV13
CASSYSMNTEAFF TGTGCCAGCAGTTACAGTATGAACACTGAAGCTTTCTTT TRBJ1-1 . . TRBV2
CASSHQRQGSKNIQYF TGTGCCAGCAGCCACCAACGACAGGGGTCCAAAAACATTCAGTACTTC TRBJ2-4 TRBD1 once TRBV7-8
CASSPPDRGNSPLHF TGTGCCAGCAGCCCCCCTGACAGGGGAAATTCACCCCTCCACTTT TRBJ1-6 TRBD1 . TRBV4-2
CASSPGGTGMNTEAFF TGCGCCAGCAGCCCGGGGGGGACGGGAATGAACACTGAAGCTTTCTTT TRBJ1-1 . . TRBV5-1
CASSLRTGTNTEAFF TGTGCCAGCAGCCTGCGGACAGGGACGAACACTGAAGCTTTCTTT TRBJ1-1 TRBD1 . TRBV3-1/TRBV3-2
CASSPRQGGGAFF TGTGCCAGCAGCCCCAGACAGGGGGGAGGGGCTTTCTTT TRBJ1-1 TRBD1 . TRBV28
CASSPETGSYEQYF TGTGCCAGCAGCCCGGAGACAGGTTCATACGAGCAGTACTTC TRBJ2-7 . . TRBV3-1/TRBV3-2
CASSLLGGINTEAFF TGTGCCAGCAGTTTATTAGGGGGAATAAACACTGAAGCTTTCTTT TRBJ1-1 . . TRBV28
CASRDREGNQPQHF TGTGCCAGCAGGGACAGGGAGGGCAATCAGCCCCAGCATTTT TRBJ1-5 TRBD1 . TRBV6-5
CASARSPLDLRFNTEAFF TGTGCCAGTGCTCGCAGTCCCCTGGACCTTAGGTTTAACACTGAAGCTTTCTTT TRBJ1-1 . . TRBV27
CASSLGRNGYTF TGTGCCAGCAGCCTGGGACGCAATGGCTACACCTTC TRBJ1-2 . . TRBV7-3
CASSLYEQGITEAFF TGCGCCAGCAGCCTGTACGAACAGGGGATAACTGAAGCTTTCTTT TRBJ1-1 TRBD1 . TRBV4-1
CASMVGDGPQHF TGTGCCAGTATGGTAGGGGATGGGCCCCAGCATTTT TRBJ1-5 . few TRBV19
CATSRDAETPWYF TGTGCCACCAGCAGAGATGCCGAGACACCCTGGTACTTC TRBJ2-4 . . TRBV15
CASSVDSTGRARGNTIYF TGTGCCAGCAGCGTGGACTCCACAGGTCGTGCCCGGGGAAACACCATATATTTT TRBJ1-3 . once TRBV9
CASSVGHQGGDGYTF TGTGCCAGCAGTGTGGGACACCAAGGCGGTGATGGCTACACCTTC TRBJ1-2 . . TRBV2
CASTSGPMNTEAFF TGTGCCAGCACCTCGGGCCCTATGAACACTGAAGCTTTCTTT TRBJ1-1 . . TRBV5-5
CASSPMLNGYTF TGTGCCAGCAGCCCTATGCTGAACGGCTACACCTTC TRBJ1-2 . . TRBV12-3/TRBV12-4
CASSSSGTGGEQYF TGTGCCAGCAGTTCTTCCGGGACCGGAGGCGAGCAGTACTTC TRBJ2-7 . . TRBV2
CASSLDRNTEAFF TGTGCCAGCAGTCTTGACCGGAACACTGAAGCTTTCTTT TRBJ1-1 . . TRBV6-6